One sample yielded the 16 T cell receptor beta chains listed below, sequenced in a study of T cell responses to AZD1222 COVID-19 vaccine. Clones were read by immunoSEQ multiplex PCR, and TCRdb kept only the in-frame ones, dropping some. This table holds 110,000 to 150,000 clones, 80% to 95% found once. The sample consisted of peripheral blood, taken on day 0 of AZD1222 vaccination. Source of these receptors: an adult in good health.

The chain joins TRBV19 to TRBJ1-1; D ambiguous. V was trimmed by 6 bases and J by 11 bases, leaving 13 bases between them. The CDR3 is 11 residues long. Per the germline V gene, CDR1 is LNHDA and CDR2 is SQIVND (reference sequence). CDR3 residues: CASSGELPAFF. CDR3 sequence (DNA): TGTGCCAGTAGCGGGGAGCTCCCTGCTTTCTTT. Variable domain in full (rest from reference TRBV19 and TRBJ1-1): DGGITQSPKYLFRKEGQNVTLSCEQNLNHDAMYWYRQDPGQGLRLIYYSQIVNDFQKGDIAEGYSVSREKKESFPLTVTSAQKNPTAFYLCASSGELPAFFGQGTRLTVV.

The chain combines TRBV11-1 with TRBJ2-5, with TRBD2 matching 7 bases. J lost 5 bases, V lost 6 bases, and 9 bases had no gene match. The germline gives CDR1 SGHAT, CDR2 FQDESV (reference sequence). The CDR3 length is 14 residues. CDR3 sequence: CASSPKVGRETQYF. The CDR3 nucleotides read TGTGCCAGCAGTCCAAAGGTCGGGAGGGAGACCCAGTACTTC.

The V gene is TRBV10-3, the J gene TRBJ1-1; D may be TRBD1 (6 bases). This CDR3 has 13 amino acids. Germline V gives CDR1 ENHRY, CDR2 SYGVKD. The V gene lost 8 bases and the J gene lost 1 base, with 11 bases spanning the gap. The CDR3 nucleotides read TGTGCCATCGGGGAACAGGGGAACACTGAAGCTTTCTTT. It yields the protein CAIGEQGNTEAFF.

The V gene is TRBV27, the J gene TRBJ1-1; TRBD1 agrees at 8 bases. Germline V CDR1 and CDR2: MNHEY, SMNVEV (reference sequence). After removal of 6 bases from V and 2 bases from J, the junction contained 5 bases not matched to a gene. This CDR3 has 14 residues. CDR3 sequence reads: CASSPDRGNTEAFF. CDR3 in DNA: TGTGCCAGCAGCCCAGACAGGGGAAACACTGAAGCTTTCTTT.

The CDR3 region has the DNA TGTGCCAGTAGTATAAGCGGGTTGAGCTATGGCTACACCTTC. Translated: CASSISGLSYGYTF. The chain links TRBV19 to TRBJ1-2; D ambiguous. The CDR3 contains 14 residues. Deletions cut 2 bases from V and 4 bases from J, with 11 bases between. Looked up from germline, CDR1 is LNHDA and CDR2 is SQIVND (reference sequence). Drawing the rest from reference TRBV19 and TRBJ1-2, the complete variable domain is DGGITQSPKYLFRKEGQNVTLSCEQNLNHDAMYWYRQDPGQGLRLIYYSQIVNDFQKGDIAEGYSVSREKKESFPLTVTSAQKNPTAFYLCASSISGLSYGYTFGSGTRLTVV.

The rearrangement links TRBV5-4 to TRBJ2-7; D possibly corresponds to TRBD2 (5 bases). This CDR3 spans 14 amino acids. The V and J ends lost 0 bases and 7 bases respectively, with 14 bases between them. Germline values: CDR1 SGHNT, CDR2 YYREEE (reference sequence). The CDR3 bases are TGTGCCAGCAGCTTGGGCAGCTTCTCGGGGGAGCAGTACTTC. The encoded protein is CASSLGSFSGEQYF.

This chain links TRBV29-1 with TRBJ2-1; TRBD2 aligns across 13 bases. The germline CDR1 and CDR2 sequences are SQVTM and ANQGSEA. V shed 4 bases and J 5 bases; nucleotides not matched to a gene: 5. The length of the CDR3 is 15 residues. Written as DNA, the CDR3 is TGCAGCGTTGCCGGGACTAGCGGGATGCACAATGAGCAGTTCTTC. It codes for CSVAGTSGMHNEQFF.

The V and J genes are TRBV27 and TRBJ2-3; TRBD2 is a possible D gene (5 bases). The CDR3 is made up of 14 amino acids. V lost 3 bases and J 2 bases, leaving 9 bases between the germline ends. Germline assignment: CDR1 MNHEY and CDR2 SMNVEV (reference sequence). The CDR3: CASSLTGYTDTQYF. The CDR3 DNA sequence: TGTGCCAGCAGTTTGACGGGATACACAGATACGCAGTATTTT.

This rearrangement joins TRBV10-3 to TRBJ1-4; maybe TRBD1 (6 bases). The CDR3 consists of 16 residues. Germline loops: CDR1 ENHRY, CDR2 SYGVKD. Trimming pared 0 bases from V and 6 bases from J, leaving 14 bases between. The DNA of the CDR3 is TGTGCCATCAGTGAGTCGATCGGGGGCGCAGATGAAAAACTGTTTTTT. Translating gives CAISESIGGADEKLFF.

CDR3 DNA: TGTGCCAGCAGTGAATCCTACGAGCAGTACTTC. Its protein product is CASSESYEQYF. The rearrangement joins TRBV25-1 to TRBJ2-7; no definite D call. V was trimmed by 1 base and J by 2 bases, leaving 0 bases between them. The CDR3 loop spans 11 amino acids. The germline V gene encodes CDR1 MGHDK and CDR2 SYGVNS.

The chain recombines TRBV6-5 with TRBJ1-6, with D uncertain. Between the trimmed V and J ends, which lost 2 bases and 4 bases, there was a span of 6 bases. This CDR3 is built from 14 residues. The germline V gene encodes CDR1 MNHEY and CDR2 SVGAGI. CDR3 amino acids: CASSYTLYNSPLHF. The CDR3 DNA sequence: TGTGCCAGCAGTTACACTCTTTATAATTCACCCCTCCACTTT.

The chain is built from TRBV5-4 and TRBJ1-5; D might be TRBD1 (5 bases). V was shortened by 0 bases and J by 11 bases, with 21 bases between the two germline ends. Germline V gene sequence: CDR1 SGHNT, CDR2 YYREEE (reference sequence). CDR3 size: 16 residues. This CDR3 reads CASSLEGGAGGATQHF. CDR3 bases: TGTGCCAGCAGCTTGGAAGGAGGAGCGGGGGGAGCGACCCAGCATTTT.

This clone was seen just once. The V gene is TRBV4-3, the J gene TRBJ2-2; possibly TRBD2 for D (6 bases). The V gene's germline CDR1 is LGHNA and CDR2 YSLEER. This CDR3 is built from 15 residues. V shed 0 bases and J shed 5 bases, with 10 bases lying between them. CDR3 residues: CASSQDTGVTGELFF. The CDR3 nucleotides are TGCGCCAGCAGCCAAGATACGGGGGTGACCGGGGAGCTGTTTTTT.

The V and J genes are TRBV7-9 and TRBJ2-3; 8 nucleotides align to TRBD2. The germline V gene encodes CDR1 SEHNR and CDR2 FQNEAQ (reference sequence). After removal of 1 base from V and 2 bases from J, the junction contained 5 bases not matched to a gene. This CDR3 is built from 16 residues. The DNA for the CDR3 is TGTGCCAGCAGCTTAGTACTACTAGCGGACACAGATACGCAGTATTTT. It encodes CASSLVLLADTDTQYF.

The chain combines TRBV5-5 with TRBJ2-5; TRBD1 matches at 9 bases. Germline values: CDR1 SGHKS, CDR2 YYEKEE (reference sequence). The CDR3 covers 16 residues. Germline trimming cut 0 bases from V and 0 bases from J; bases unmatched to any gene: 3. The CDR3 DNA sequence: TGTGCCAGCAGCTTGGGGAGGGACAGGGACCAAGAGACCCAGTACTTC. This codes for CASSLGRDRDQETQYF.

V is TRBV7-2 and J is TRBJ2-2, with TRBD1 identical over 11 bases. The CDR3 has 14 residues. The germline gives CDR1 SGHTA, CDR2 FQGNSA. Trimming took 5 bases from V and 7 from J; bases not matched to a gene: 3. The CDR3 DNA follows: TGTGCCAGCAGCAGAGGGACAGGGGGCGGGGAGCTGTTTTTT. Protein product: CASSRGTGGGELFF.